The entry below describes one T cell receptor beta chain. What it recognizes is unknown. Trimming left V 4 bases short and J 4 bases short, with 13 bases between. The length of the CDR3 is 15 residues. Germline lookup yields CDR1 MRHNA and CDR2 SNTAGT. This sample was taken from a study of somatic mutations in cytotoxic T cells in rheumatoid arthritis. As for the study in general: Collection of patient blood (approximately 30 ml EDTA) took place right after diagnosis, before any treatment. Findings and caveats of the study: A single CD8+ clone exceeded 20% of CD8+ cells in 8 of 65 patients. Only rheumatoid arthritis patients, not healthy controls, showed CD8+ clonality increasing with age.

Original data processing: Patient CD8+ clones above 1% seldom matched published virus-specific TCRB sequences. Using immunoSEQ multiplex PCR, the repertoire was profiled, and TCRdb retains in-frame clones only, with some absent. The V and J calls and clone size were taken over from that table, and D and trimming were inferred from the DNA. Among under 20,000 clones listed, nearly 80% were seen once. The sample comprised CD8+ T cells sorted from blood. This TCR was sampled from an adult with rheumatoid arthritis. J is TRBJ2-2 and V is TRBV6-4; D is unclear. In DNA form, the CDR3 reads TGTGCCAGCAGTGCTGTGGGCGGCGGCACCGGGGAGCTGTTTTTT. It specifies CASSAVGGGTGELFF.